A selection of T cell receptor beta chains follows, all from one sample in a study of T cells after yellow fever vaccination. MiXCR, run by TCRdb on the 5' RACE reads, gives a single entry per CDR3 protein. The table has hundreds of thousands of distinct CDR3 sequences, roughly a sixth seen once. The sample here was PBMCs, taken before the yellow fever booster vaccination. Receptors were obtained from a man between 18 and 35 years old who received the YFV17D yellow fever vaccine. Both conserved end residues are part of each CDR3. A D gene is named only where the DNA matches it firmly. Size is stated for part of the rows, as once, few or many counts, or as a class when the clone is expanded.

. | TRBD1 | TRBJ1-6 | TRBV23-1 | CASSRNRGCGGSPLHF | TGCGCCAGCAGTCGGAACAGGGGATGTGGAGGCTCACCCCTCCACTTT
. | . | TRBJ2-3 | TRBV3-1 | CASSRSAYRTDTQYF | TGTGCCAGCAGCCGTTCGGCCTATCGCACAGATACGCAGTATTTT
many | TRBD1 | TRBJ1-6 | TRBV6-2/TRBV6-3 | CASSPTGNESPLHF | TGTGCCAGCAGTCCGACAGGGAATGAATCACCCCTCCACTTT
. | TRBD1 | TRBJ1-6 | TRBV6-5 | CASSNSLDRGYNSPLHF | TGTGCCAGCAGCAATTCGTTAGACAGGGGCTATAATTCACCCCTCCACTTT
. | . | TRBJ1-2 | TRBV6-5 | CASSYLGGAKGYTF | TGTGCCAGCAGTTACTTGGGGGGGGCGAAGGGCTACACCTTC
few | . | TRBJ1-1 | TRBV7-9 | CASSPWEGLNTEAFF | TGTGCCAGCAGCCCCTGGGAGGGTTTGAACACTGAAGCTTTCTTT
few | . | TRBJ1-2 | TRBV3-1 | CATGPWDGYTF | TGTGCCACAGGACCTTGGGATGGCTACACCTTC
. | . | TRBJ1-2 | TRBV12-3/TRBV12-4 | CASSQPAGALRGYTF | TGTGCCAGCAGCCAGCCGGCGGGCGCCTTGCGTGGCTACACCTTC
. | TRBD1 | TRBJ1-2 | TRBV2 | CASSEGGTAGTVYTF | TGTGCCAGCAGTGAAGGGGGGACAGCAGGAACTGTCTACACCTTC
. | . | TRBJ1-6 | TRBV5-1 | CASSFQFNSPLHF | TGCGCCAGCAGCTTCCAGTTCAATTCACCCCTCCACTTT
. | . | TRBJ1-1 | TRBV18 | CASSPDVTEAFF | TGTGCCAGCTCGCCGGACGTCACTGAAGCTTTCTTT
. | . | TRBJ1-2 | TRBV4-3 | CASSQDAAGVYGYTF | TGCGCCAGCAGCCAAGACGCGGCAGGGGTCTATGGCTACACCTTC
few | TRBD2 | TRBJ2-1 | TRBV11-2 | CASSLFRLAGKSYNEQFF | TGTGCCAGCAGCTTATTTAGGCTAGCGGGGAAATCCTACAATGAGCAGTTCTTC
. | TRBD2 | TRBJ2-1 | TRBV4-1 | CASSLFELAGVSSSYNEQFF | TGCGCCAGCAGCCTCTTCGAACTAGCGGGGGTCTCTAGCTCCTACAATGAGCAGTTCTTC
few | . | TRBJ2-6 | TRBV7-6 | CASSPPPRPDVGTGANVLTF | TGTGCCAGCAGCCCTCCTCCAAGACCGGACGTAGGGACTGGGGCCAACGTCCTGACTTTC
few | . | TRBJ1-1 | TRBV7-9 | CASSLTTGYGFITEAFF | TGTGCCAGCAGCCTCACGACAGGCTATGGCTTTATTACTGAAGCTTTCTTT
. | TRBD1 | TRBJ1-2 | TRBV20-1 | CSASSRGTGRGYTF | TGCAGTGCTAGCTCCAGGGGGACAGGGAGAGGCTACACCTTC
. | . | TRBJ1-4 | TRBV4-3 | CASSQGWGATSEKLFF | TGCGCCAGCAGCCAAGGTTGGGGGGCGACGTCTGAAAAACTGTTTTTT
many | . | TRBJ2-7 | TRBV5-1 | CASSQKAGLYEQYF | TGCGCCAGCAGCCAGAAGGCAGGATTATACGAGCAGTACTTC
. | . | TRBJ2-2 | TRBV29-1 | CSAWTANTGELFF | TGCAGCGCCTGGACTGCGAACACCGGGGAGCTGTTTTTT
. | . | TRBJ1-1 | TRBV5-1 | CASSLLGSGNTEAFF | TGCGCCAGCAGCTTGCTTGGGTCAGGGAACACTGAAGCTTTCTTT
few | TRBD2 | TRBJ2-1 | TRBV5-4 | CASSWIGGLAGYNEQFF | TGTGCCAGCAGCTGGATCGGCGGACTAGCGGGATACAATGAGCAGTTCTTC
few | TRBD2 | TRBJ2-2 | TRBV24-1 | CATSGLAGAYTGELFF | TGTGCCACCAGTGGACTAGCGGGGGCCTACACCGGGGAGCTGTTTTTT
. | . | TRBJ1-2 | TRBV2 | CASTASNYGYTF | TGTGCCAGCACGGCTTCTAACTATGGCTACACCTTC
many | . | TRBJ2-7 | TRBV7-2 | CASSFLAGPYEQYF | TGTGCCAGCAGCTTTCTAGCAGGTCCCTACGAGCAGTACTTC
. | TRBD2 | TRBJ2-1 | TRBV7-9 | CASSELVLAGHNEQFF | TGTGCCAGCAGCGAGCTGGTCCTAGCGGGCCACAATGAGCAGTTCTTC
. | . | TRBJ1-5 | TRBV2 | CASSPSGQDQPQHF | TGTGCCAGCAGTCCATCGGGGCAGGACCAGCCCCAGCATTTT
few | TRBD2 | TRBJ2-5 | TRBV24-1 | CATSDGLAGAAGWETQYF | TGTGCCACCAGTGATGGGCTAGCGGGGGCCGCAGGTTGGGAGACCCAGTACTTC
few | . | TRBJ1-3 | TRBV7-9 | CASSPGRNF | TGTGCCAGCAGCCCGGGACGGAATTTT
. | . | TRBJ2-3 | TRBV18 | CASSPRNRDLITDTQYF | TGTGCCAGCTCACCACGTAATCGGGACCTCATTACAGATACGCAGTATTTT
. | . | TRBJ1-6 | TRBV5-1 | CASSLSGMNSPLHF | TGCGCCAGCAGCTTGAGCGGAATGAATTCACCCCTCCACTTT
. | TRBD1 | TRBJ2-5 | TRBV6-6 | CASSYSGQGLDIQETQYF | TGTGCCAGCAGTTACTCGGGACAGGGACTCGATATCCAAGAGACCCAGTACTTC
few | . | TRBJ1-2 | TRBV4-3 | CASSQDRANYGYTF | TGCGCCAGCAGCCAAGACAGAGCCAACTATGGCTACACCTTC
few | . | TRBJ1-4 | TRBV6-5 | CASSYFVGEKLFF | TGTGCCAGCAGTTACTTCGTGGGCGAAAAACTGTTTTTT
few | . | TRBJ2-1 | TRBV4-1 | CASSQEGVLAGEQFF | TGCGCCAGCAGCCAAGAGGGGGTACTAGCTGGTGAGCAGTTCTTC
. | TRBD1 | TRBJ2-2 | TRBV7-9 | CASSPDRRNTGELFF | TGTGCCAGCAGCCCGGACAGGCGCAACACCGGGGAGCTGTTTTTT
once | . | TRBJ2-3 | TRBV4-2 | CASSQDWNADTQYF | TGTGCCAGCAGCCAAGATTGGAATGCAGATACGCAGTATTTT
few | TRBD2 | TRBJ2-3 | TRBV6-5 | CASNSGGRSTDTQYF | TGTGCCAGCAATAGCGGGGGCCGTAGCACAGATACGCAGTATTTT
. | TRBD1 | TRBJ1-5 | TRBV15 | CATSRDLDRGGNQPQHF | TGTGCCACCAGCAGAGATCTGGACAGGGGCGGCAATCAGCCCCAGCATTTT
. | . | TRBJ2-7 | TRBV7-9 | CASSTLQQGSYEQYF | TGTGCCAGCAGCACACTCCAACAGGGTTCCTACGAGCAGTACTTC
. | . | TRBJ1-1 | TRBV6-5 | CASSARGSPEAFF | TGTGCCAGCAGTGCAAGGGGGAGCCCTGAAGCTTTCTTT
. | . | TRBJ2-7 | TRBV3-1 | CASSFERGAFEQYF | TGTGCCAGCAGCTTCGAAAGGGGGGCTTTCGAGCAGTACTTC
many | . | TRBJ1-1 | TRBV7-9 | CASSLWGRITMNTEAFF | TGTGCCAGCAGCTTATGGGGGCGGATAACCATGAACACTGAAGCTTTCTTT
few | TRBD2 | TRBJ2-3 | TRBV9 | CASSVSSGGNTDTQYF | TGTGCCAGCAGCGTTTCTAGCGGGGGCAACACAGATACGCAGTATTTT
. | TRBD2 | TRBJ2-5 | TRBV6-5 | CASSPIRLAGEETQYF | TGTGCCAGCAGCCCTATACGACTAGCGGGGGAAGAGACCCAGTACTTC
few | . | TRBJ2-5 | TRBV5-1 | CASSILGTEQETQYF | TGCGCCAGCAGTATCCTCGGGACCGAACAAGAGACCCAGTACTTC
many | TRBD1 | TRBJ1-2 | TRBV7-2 | CASSPRQGGGYTF | TGTGCCAGCAGTCCCCGACAGGGTGGTGGCTACACCTTC
. | TRBD1 | TRBJ1-4 | TRBV3-1 | CASSQAGTGLSTNEKLFF | TGTGCCAGCAGCCAAGCCGGGACAGGGCTTTCAACTAATGAAAAACTGTTTTTT
few | . | TRBJ2-2 | TRBV9 | CASSVIAGELFF | TGTGCCAGCAGCGTGATTGCCGGGGAGCTGTTTTTT
few | . | TRBJ2-3 | TRBV12-3/TRBV12-4 | CASSQQGSDTQYF | TGTGCCAGCAGTCAGCAGGGAAGTGATACGCAGTATTTT
few | . | TRBJ1-5 | TRBV2 | CASGHGGSSSQHF | TGTGCCAGCGGCCATGGGGGGAGCAGTTCCCAGCATTTT
. | . | TRBJ1-5 | TRBV12-3/TRBV12-4 | CASSFQVNSNQPQHF | TGTGCCAGCAGTTTTCAGGTGAATAGCAATCAGCCCCAGCATTTT
. | . | TRBJ2-1 | TRBV20-1 | CSAASAGGPYNEQFF | TGCAGTGCCGCCTCTGCCGGGGGGCCCTACAATGAGCAGTTCTTC
. | TRBD2 | TRBJ2-3 | TRBV2 | CASSVGAGELLDTQYF | TGTGCCAGCAGTGTCGGAGCGGGGGAGCTCCTAGATACGCAGTATTTT
. | . | TRBJ1-1 | TRBV5-8 | CASSLNKNTEAFF | TGTGCCAGCAGCTTGAATAAGAACACTGAAGCTTTCTTT
few | . | TRBJ2-4 | TRBV5-4 | CASSLVPPSSKNIQYF | TGTGCCAGCAGCTTGGTCCCACCTTCTTCCAAAAACATTCAGTACTTC
. | TRBD1 | TRBJ2-7 | TRBV10-3 | CAIRVSGQGYEQYF | TGTGCCATCAGGGTTTCGGGACAGGGGTACGAGCAGTACTTC
. | . | TRBJ2-5 | TRBV27 | CASSFAWEETQYF | TGTGCCAGCAGTTTCGCCTGGGAAGAGACCCAGTACTTC
. | . | TRBJ1-6 | TRBV4-2 | CASSRNDNWSSPLHF | TGTGCCAGCAGCCGTAACGACAATTGGAGCTCACCCCTCCACTTT
few | . | TRBJ2-2 | TRBV7-8 | CASSLDPQGTNTGELFF | TGTGCCAGCAGCTTAGATCCCCAGGGAACGAACACCGGGGAGCTGTTTTTT